This entry lists 21 T cell receptor beta chains sequenced from one sample in a study of blood T cell repertoires in COVID-19 (dated by TCRdb to the early 2020s). The library was obtained by the immunoSEQ multiplex PCR assay. TCRdb took over this immuneACCESS table, retaining in-frame rearrangements with V and J assigned. Such tables are incomplete; in checked studies, under half of the missing clones stem from an unresolved V gene, and the remainder is unexplained. This sample holds approximately 140,000 clones; more than 75% were observed only once. The ten biggest clones cover roughly 15% of the sample. Input material: peripheral blood. These receptors originate from a human donor with acute or convalescent COVID-19. The donor label of this sample is uncertain.

In this sample, this clone turned up a few times. The V gene is TRBV7-9, the J gene TRBJ2-5, with 7 bases identical to TRBD1. The CDR3 sequence is 11 residues long. The V and J ends lost 11 bases and 4 bases, in that order; junction bases with no gene match: 4. Germline loops: CDR1 SEHNR, CDR2 FQNEAQ (reference sequence). The CDR3 coding sequence is TGTGCCGGACAGGACGGAGAGACCCAGTACTTC. It codes for CAGQDGETQYF.

V is TRBV28 and J is TRBJ2-7, with D tentatively TRBD2 (7 bases). This CDR3 is 15 amino acids long. From germline, CDR1 is MDHEN and CDR2 SYDVKM. The DNA of the CDR3 is TGTGCGACAGGAGGGGGGGGGCGAGATGGATACGAGCAGTACTTC. Protein sequence: CATGGGGRDGYEQYF.

This clone has just one count. In the same sample, other DNA sequences code for this CDR3. The chain is built from TRBV7-2 and TRBJ1-1; the match to TRBD1 covers 8 bases. This CDR3 is built from 14 residues. CDR1 and CDR2 from the germline V gene are SGHTA and FQGNSA. Losses at the gene ends were 5 bases for V and 4 bases for J; bases not matched to a gene: 6. The CDR3 sequence is CASSPGGSGTEAFF. The CDR3 region has the DNA TGTGCCAGCAGCCCAGGGGGCTCGGGCACTGAAGCTTTCTTT.

V gene TRBV20-1 combines with J gene TRBJ1-1; TRBD1 might be the D (5 bases). Deletions cut 5 bases from V and 14 bases from J, with 15 bases between. Looked up from germline, CDR1 is DFQATT and CDR2 is SNEGSKA (reference sequence). The CDR3 is 10 amino acids. The CDR3 spells CSAYRRGLFF. CDR3 in DNA: TGCAGTGCTTATCGTAGGGGACTATTCTTT.

This clone is a singleton in its sample. The chain couples TRBV5-1 to TRBJ1-4; D not resolved. Germline V gene lookup returns CDR1 SGHRS and CDR2 YFSETQ. The CDR3 sequence is 16 residues long. V lost 0 bases to trimming and J lost 0 bases, with 9 bases between them. CDR3 loop: CASSLGFGATNEKLFF. The CDR3 DNA follows: TGCGCCAGCAGCTTGGGTTTCGGAGCAACTAATGAAAAACTGTTTTTT.

The genes are TRBV29-1 and TRBJ2-3; tentatively, D is TRBD2 (5 bases). CDR1 is SQVTM and CDR2 is ANQGSEA in the germline V gene. Trimming took off 0 bases at V and 6 bases at J, with 10 bases between the two ends. The length of the CDR3 is 13 residues. CDR3 DNA: TGCAGCGTTGAAGATCGGAGGAGGGATACGCAGTATTTT. Translation: CSVEDRRRDTQYF.

The gene calls are TRBV6-5 and TRBJ1-1, with D uncertain. Trimming left V 5 bases short and J 1 base short, with 11 bases between. The germline V gene has CDR1 MNHEY and CDR2 SVGAGI. CDR3 length: 14 amino acids. CDR3 protein: CASSTVLQNTEAFF. The CDR3 DNA is TGTGCCAGCAGTACGGTACTCCAGAACACTGAAGCTTTCTTT.

This clone was counted ten times or more. V and J are TRBV2 and TRBJ1-1; D possibly corresponds to TRBD1 (6 bases). V was pared by 6 bases and J by 2 bases, with 19 bases between. This CDR3 is built from 16 residues. CDR1 is SNHLY, CDR2 FYNNEI, per germline. The CDR3 region is CASRVELGHINTEAFF. Written as DNA, the CDR3 is TGTGCCAGCAGAGTCGAATTGGGACACATCAACACTGAAGCTTTCTTT.

The CDR3 loop is CASSSTGTGGSGYTF. DNA for the CDR3: TGTGCCAGCAGTTCTACCGGGACAGGGGGCTCTGGCTACACCTTC. The V and J genes are TRBV27 and TRBJ1-2; 12 nucleotides agree with TRBD1. The V and J ends lost 4 bases and 7 bases, in that order; junction bases with no gene match: 7. This CDR3 is 15 amino acids long. The germline gives CDR1 MNHEY, CDR2 SMNVEV (reference sequence).

CDR3 bases: TGTGCCAGCAGCTTTTACAGGGGTAGCAGGGAGCTGTTTTTT. This translates into CASSFYRGSRELFF. V gene TRBV5-4 combines with J gene TRBJ2-2, with TRBD1 matching over 7 bases. The V and J ends lost 2 bases and 9 bases, in that order; junction bases with no gene match: 7. This CDR3 is 14 amino acids long. Germline values: CDR1 SGHNT, CDR2 YYREEE (reference sequence).

The chain links TRBV7-2 to TRBJ1-2; the match to TRBD1 covers 8 bases. CDR1 is SGHTA and CDR2 is FQGNSA in the germline V gene. Germline trimming cut 4 bases from V and 4 bases from J; bases unmatched to any gene: 5. CDR3 length equals 14 residues. The CDR3 spells CASSSYRGIYGYTF. DNA for the CDR3: TGTGCCAGCAGCTCCTACAGGGGGATCTATGGCTACACCTTC.

DNA of the CDR3: TGCAGCGCCCGGGCAGTTGGGAGAACAGATACGCAGTATTTT. It encodes CSARAVGRTDTQYF. The gene calls are TRBV29-1 and TRBJ2-3; a weak D match, TRBD2 (5 bases). This CDR3 region has 14 residues. The germline V gene encodes CDR1 SQVTM and CDR2 ANQGSEA. Trimming took 7 bases from V and 3 from J, leaving 17 bases between them.

V is TRBV19 and J is TRBJ2-3; perhaps TRBD1 as D (5 bases). Per the germline V gene, CDR1 is LNHDA and CDR2 is SQIVND (reference sequence). CDR3 length: 14 amino acids. The V and J ends lost 5 bases and 3 bases respectively, with 12 bases between them. CDR3 protein: CASSPQGWTDTQYF. The CDR3 coding sequence is TGTGCCAGTAGTCCCCAGGGTTGGACAGATACGCAGTATTTT.

This clone was seen just once. The J gene is TRBJ1-5, the V gene TRBV2; 9 positions match TRBD1. The CDR3 runs 15 residues. The junction had 3 bases not matched to a gene; V was cut back by 1 base and J by 5 bases. Germline CDR1 and CDR2: SNHLY and FYNNEI. DNA for the CDR3: TGTGCCAGCAGTGAAGGGGGGACAGGGTATCAGCCCCAGCATTTT. It encodes CASSEGGTGYQPQHF.

This clone was detected once. V and J are TRBV2 and TRBJ1-2; D may be TRBD1 (6 bases). Germline loops: CDR1 SNHLY, CDR2 FYNNEI. This CDR3 contains 14 residues. Trimming left V 6 bases short and J 4 bases short, with 15 bases between. The CDR3 DNA is TGTGCCAGCAGCGCGCCCCCAGGGGTCTATGGCTACACCTTC. Translated: CASSAPPGVYGYTF.

The CDR3 reads CASSRVLGAGETQYF. CDR3 DNA: TGTGCCAGCTCTCGAGTGTTGGGGGCTGGGGAGACCCAGTACTTC. The V call is TRBV2, the J call TRBJ2-5; a possible D gene is TRBD1 (6 bases). The CDR3 loop spans 15 amino acids. Between the trimmed V and J ends, which lost 8 bases and 5 bases, there was a span of 21 bases. CDR1 and CDR2 (germline): SNHLY, FYNNEI.

The chain joins TRBV5-4 to TRBJ1-6; tentatively, D is TRBD1 (6 bases). This CDR3 spans 17 amino acids. CDR1 and CDR2 (germline): SGHNT, YYREEE (reference sequence). Trimming took off 4 bases at V and 1 base at J, with 15 bases between the two ends. In DNA form, the CDR3 reads TGTGCCAGCAGCCAGGACAGCGTTAGATCCTATAATTCACCCCTCCACTTT. As protein: CASSQDSVRSYNSPLHF.

The J gene is TRBJ2-1, the V gene TRBV19; 10 positions agree with TRBD2. CDR3 length: 18 residues. The J segment lost 4 bases and the V segment lost 4 bases, leaving 13 bases of the junction unmatched. Germline V lookup: CDR1 LNHDA, CDR2 SQIVND (reference sequence). The CDR3 here is CASSKGALAGVGYNEQFF. In DNA form, the CDR3 reads TGTGCCAGTAGTAAAGGGGCTCTAGCGGGGGTCGGGTACAATGAGCAGTTCTTC.

The chain links TRBV4-3 to TRBJ1-1; D is uncertain. In germline, CDR1 is LGHNA, CDR2 YSLEER. CDR3 length equals 17 residues. The V end was cut by 4 bases, the J end by 4 bases, with 22 bases between. The CDR3 region is CASSPQLGGSPGTEAFF. The CDR3 DNA reads as TGCGCCAGCAGCCCCCAGTTGGGAGGGAGCCCCGGCACTGAAGCTTTCTTT.

The chain has TRBV27 and TRBJ2-1, with TRBD1 matching 8 bases. The CDR3 has 15 residues. With 2 bases clipped from V and 0 bases from J, the junction kept 0 bases outside the gene matches. In germline, CDR1 is MNHEY, CDR2 SMNVEV (reference sequence). DNA for the CDR3: TGTGCCAGCAGTTTAACAGGGGGCTCCTACAATGAGCAGTTCTTC. Translated, it gives CASSLTGGSYNEQFF.

This chain uses TRBV7-2 with TRBJ1-2, with 7 bases that match TRBD1. This CDR3 contains 15 residues. The trim removed 5 bases at V and 10 bases at J, leaving 16 bases unmatched. Germline loops: CDR1 SGHTA, CDR2 FQGNSA. Here the CDR3 reads CASSPYRDSLSDYTF. In DNA, the CDR3 is TGTGCCAGCAGCCCATACCGGGACAGCCTAAGTGACTACACCTTC.